This is a list of T cell receptor beta chains from one sample in a study of human T cells and chemical hapten exposure. TCRdb ran MiXCR on the reads and lists one entry per CDR3 protein. This sample has about 120,000 distinct CDR3 sequences; over 7.5% occur once, and the top ten carry around 1.5%. Sequencing was done on a sample of whole blood. All receptors derive from a human donor in good health. Some clones in this sample may be carry-over from other donors' samples. Each CDR3 is given with its conserved first and last residue. The D gene is left open where the match is weak. Rows may omit the clone size; those that give it use once, few, many or a size class.

d_call j_call v_call clone_size cdr3_aa cdr3_nt
NA TRBJ1-6 TRBV6-1 many CASAGGGSYNSPLHF TGTGCCAGCGCGGGAGGGGGTTCCTATAATTCACCCCTCCACTTT
NA TRBJ1-1 TRBV11-1 NA CASSLTTGNTEAFF TGTGCCAGCAGCTTAACCACGGGGAACACTGAAGCTTTCTTT
NA TRBJ2-3 TRBV27 NA CASSPLGPGEQYF TGTGCCAGCAGTCCACTTGGCCCCGGGGAGCAGTATTTT
TRBD2 TRBJ2-7 TRBV2 few CASSDGGGLNEQYF TGTGCCAGCAGTGACGGGGGGGGCCTGAACGAGCAGTACTTC
NA TRBJ2-7 TRBV27 few CASSTEDHPSYEQYF TGTGCCAGCAGTACGGAGGACCACCCCTCCTACGAGCAGTACTTC
NA TRBJ2-2 TRBV6-1 few CASSESSRELFF TGTGCCAGCAGTGAAAGCTCTAGGGAGCTGTTTTTT
NA TRBJ2-3 TRBV27 few CASSLNRAIPDTQYF TGTGCCAGCAGTTTAAACAGGGCAATTCCAGATACGCAGTATTTT
NA TRBJ2-1 TRBV27 many CASSSLNEQFF TGTGCCAGCAGTTCCCTCAATGAGCAGTTCTTC
NA TRBJ1-5 TRBV7-2 few CASSLAGVYNQPQHF TGTGCCAGCAGCTTAGCGGGCGTGTACAATCAGCCCCAGCATTTT
NA TRBJ2-1 TRBV20-1 NA CSAKSGGGEGVQFF TGCAGTGCGAAGTCGGGAGGGGGCGAAGGGGTGCAGTTCTTC
NA TRBJ1-6 TRBV5-1 many CASSLDSIYNSPLHF TGCGCCAGCAGCTTGGACAGCATCTATAATTCACCCCTCCACTTT
NA TRBJ2-7 TRBV6-6 NA CASSYISSTYEQYF TGTGCCAGCAGTTACATCAGCTCCACCTACGAGCAGTACTTC
NA TRBJ2-1 TRBV20-1 few CSARVPIRGLIYNEQFF TGCAGTGCTAGAGTCCCCATAAGGGGACTTATTTACAATGAGCAGTTCTTC
NA TRBJ2-2 TRBV14 NA CASSPRTAGELFF TGTGCCAGCAGCCCTAGGACAGCCGGGGAGCTGTTTTTT
NA TRBJ2-2 TRBV4-3 NA CASSQVGQGVGELFF TGCGCCAGCAGCCAAGTCGGGCAGGGAGTCGGGGAGCTGTTTTTT
NA TRBJ1-1 TRBV5-4 NA CASSLKRNTEAFF TGTGCCAGCAGCTTGAAGAGGAACACTGAAGCTTTCTTT
TRBD1 TRBJ1-1 TRBV2 few CASREGQPLNTEAFF TGTGCCAGCAGAGAGGGACAGCCTTTGAACACTGAAGCTTTCTTT
TRBD2 TRBJ2-3 TRBV3-1 few CASSPMGLADTQYF TGTGCCAGCAGCCCAATGGGACTAGCGGATACGCAGTATTTT
TRBD1 TRBJ1-5 TRBV6-5 many CASSYRTGGNQPQHF TGTGCCAGCAGTTACAGGACAGGGGGCAATCAGCCCCAGCATTTT
NA TRBJ2-5 TRBV11-2 NA CASTSPRQETQYF TGTGCCTCCACGTCTCCTAGGCAAGAGACCCAGTACTTC
NA TRBJ1-5 TRBV30 few CAWSPSVSNQPQHF TGTGCCTGGAGTCCGTCGGTCAGCAATCAGCCCCAGCATTTT
NA TRBJ1-3 TRBV6-1 few CASSGQVSGNTIYF TGTGCCAGCAGTGGACAAGTCTCTGGAAACACCATATATTTT
NA TRBJ2-5 TRBV6-2/TRBV6-3 NA CASSFENKETQYF TGTGCCAGCAGTTTTGAGAACAAAGAGACCCAGTACTTC
NA TRBJ1-1 TRBV12-3/TRBV12-4 NA CASSKMAEAFF TGTGCCAGCAGTAAAATGGCTGAAGCTTTCTTT
TRBD1 TRBJ1-4 TRBV9 few CASSPGTVNEKLFF TGTGCCAGCAGCCCTGGGACAGTTAATGAAAAACTGTTTTTT
NA TRBJ2-1 TRBV20-1 many CSASSRVEVGEQFF TGCAGTGCTAGTTCGCGGGTCGAGGTGGGTGAGCAGTTCTTC
NA TRBJ2-6 TRBV6-5 NA CASSKPGSSGANVLTF TGTGCCAGCTCAAAGCCAGGAAGCTCTGGGGCCAACGTCCTGACTTTC
TRBD2 TRBJ2-7 TRBV6-1 NA CASSAQEGLAGSSYEQYF TGTGCCAGCAGTGCCCAGGAGGGACTAGCGGGTAGCTCCTACGAGCAGTACTTC
NA TRBJ1-2 TRBV6-5 few CASSSPHDKGYGYTF TGTGCCAGCAGTTCTCCACACGACAAGGGCTATGGCTACACCTTC
TRBD1 TRBJ2-3 TRBV29-1 NA CSGRDRVSTDTQYF TGCAGCGGCCGGGACAGGGTCAGCACAGATACGCAGTATTTT
TRBD1 TRBJ2-7 TRBV11-2 many CASSSLRDRVSYEQYF TGTGCCAGCAGCTCTCTCCGGGACAGGGTTTCCTACGAGCAGTACTTC
NA TRBJ1-1 TRBV3-1 few CASSQDLTGNTEAFF TGTGCCAGCAGCCAAGATCTGACGGGGAACACTGAAGCTTTCTTT
NA TRBJ1-1 TRBV21-1 many CASRQNDLGQMNTEAFF TGTGCCAGCAGACAGAACGACCTGGGACAGATGAACACTGAAGCTTTCTTT
NA TRBJ1-1 TRBV5-5 NA CASSLAPNTEAFF TGTGCCAGCAGCTTGGCACCGAACACTGAAGCTTTCTTT
TRBD1 TRBJ1-5 TRBV6-4 few CASSGTTGKYSNQPQHF TGTGCCAGCAGTGGAACGACAGGGAAGTATAGCAATCAGCCCCAGCATTTT
TRBD1 TRBJ2-5 TRBV27 NA CASSLGTGGAVETQYF TGTGCCAGCAGTTTGGGGACAGGGGGCGCGGTAGAGACCCAGTACTTC
NA TRBJ2-3 TRBV14 many CASSQASGLQITDTQYF TGTGCCAGCAGCCAAGCGTCGGGACTCCAGATCACAGATACGCAGTATTTT
TRBD1 TRBJ2-5 TRBV5-1 NA CASSATGGMETQYF TGCGCCAGCAGCGCGACAGGGGGCATGGAGACCCAGTACTTC
NA TRBJ2-6 TRBV5-1 many CASSRGGQVSSGANVLTF TGCGCCAGCAGCCGAGGTGGGCAGGTTAGCTCTGGGGCCAACGTCCTGACTTTC
NA TRBJ2-3 TRBV29-1 few CSVPTQRSTDTQYF TGCAGCGTTCCTACCCAGCGGAGCACAGATACGCAGTATTTT
NA TRBJ1-1 TRBV7-9 many CASSLGSDLNTEAFF TGTGCCAGCAGCTTAGGGTCTGATCTGAACACTGAAGCTTTCTTT
TRBD1 TRBJ1-2 TRBV14 many CASSQSIRGQGYTF TGTGCCAGCAGCCAAAGTATCAGGGGGCAAGGCTACACCTTC
NA TRBJ1-4 TRBV9 many CASSATGLGEKLFF TGTGCCAGCAGCGCAACAGGGTTGGGTGAAAAACTGTTTTTT
NA TRBJ2-7 TRBV20-1 NA CSAPLSGSYEQYF TGCAGTGCTCCGCTTAGCGGATCCTACGAGCAGTACTTC
NA TRBJ1-2 TRBV3-1 many CASSQDRGSHGYTF TGTGCCAGCAGCCAAGATCGGGGGAGTCATGGCTACACCTTC
NA TRBJ1-1 TRBV18 many CASSPPAGRNTEAFF TGTGCCAGCTCACCACCGGCGGGCAGGAACACTGAAGCTTTCTTT
NA TRBJ2-5 TRBV5-1 few CASSPTGAQETQYF TGCGCCAGCAGCCCAACCGGGGCCCAAGAGACCCAGTACTTC
TRBD2 TRBJ2-1 TRBV5-1 NA CASSVLAGTNEQFF TGCGCCAGCAGTGTTCTAGCGGGGACCAATGAGCAGTTCTTC
NA TRBJ1-5 TRBV5-6 few CASSLGLNNQPQHF TGTGCCAGCAGCTTGGGGCTGAACAATCAGCCCCAGCATTTT
NA TRBJ1-2 TRBV6-6 few CASSTQGWDGYTF TGTGCCAGCAGTACTCAGGGGTGGGATGGCTACACCTTC